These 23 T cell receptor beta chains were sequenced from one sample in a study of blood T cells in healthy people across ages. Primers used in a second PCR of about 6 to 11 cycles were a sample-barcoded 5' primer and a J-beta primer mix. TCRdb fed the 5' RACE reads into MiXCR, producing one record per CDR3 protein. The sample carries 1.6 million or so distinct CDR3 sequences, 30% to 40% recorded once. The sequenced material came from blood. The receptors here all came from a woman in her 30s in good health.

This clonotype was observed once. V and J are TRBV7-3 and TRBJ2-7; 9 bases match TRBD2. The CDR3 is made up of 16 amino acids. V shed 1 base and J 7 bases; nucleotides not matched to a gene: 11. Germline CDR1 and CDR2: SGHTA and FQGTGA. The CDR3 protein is CASSLSSAGGPREQYF. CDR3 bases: TGTGCCAGCAGCTTAAGTTCGGCGGGGGGGCCAAGGGAGCAGTACTTC. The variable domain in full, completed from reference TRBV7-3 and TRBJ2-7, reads GAGVSQTPSNKVTEKGKYVELRCDPISGHTALYWYRQSLGQGPEFLIYFQGTGAADDSGLPNDRFFAVRPEGSVSTLKIQRTERGDSAVYLCASSLSSAGGPREQYFGPGTRLTVT.

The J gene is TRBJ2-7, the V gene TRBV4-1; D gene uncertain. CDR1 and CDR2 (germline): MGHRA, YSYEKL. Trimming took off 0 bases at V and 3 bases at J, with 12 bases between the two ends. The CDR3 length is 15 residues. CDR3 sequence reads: CASSQDRFGNYEQYF. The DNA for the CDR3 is TGCGCCAGCAGCCAAGATCGGTTCGGAAACTACGAGCAGTACTTC.

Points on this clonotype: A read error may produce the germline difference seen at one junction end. CDR3 sequence reads: CASSLRGGTGTQYF. CDR3 sequence (DNA): TGTGCCAGCAGCTTACGGGGAGGAACAGGTACGCAGTATTTT. The gene calls are TRBV7-6 and TRBJ2-3, with D maybe TRBD2 (6 bases). The CDR3 runs to 14 residues. Germline CDR1 is SGHVS and CDR2 is FNYEAQ.

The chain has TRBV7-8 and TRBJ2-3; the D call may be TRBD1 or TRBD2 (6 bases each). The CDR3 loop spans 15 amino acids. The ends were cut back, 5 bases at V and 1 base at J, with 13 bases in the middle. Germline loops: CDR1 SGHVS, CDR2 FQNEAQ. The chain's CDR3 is CASSPDGGRTDTQYF. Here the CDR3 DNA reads TGTGCCAGCAGCCCTGACGGGGGCCGCACAGATACGCAGTATTTT.

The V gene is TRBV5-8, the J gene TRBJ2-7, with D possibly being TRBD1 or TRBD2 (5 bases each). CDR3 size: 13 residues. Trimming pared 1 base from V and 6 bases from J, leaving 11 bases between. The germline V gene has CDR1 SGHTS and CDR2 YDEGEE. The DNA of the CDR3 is TGTGCCAGCAGCTTGTATGGGGGTGGCGAGCAGTACTTC. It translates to CASSLYGGGEQYF. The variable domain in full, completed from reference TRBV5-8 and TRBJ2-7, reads EAGVTQSPTHLIKTRGQQATLRCSPISGHTSVYWYQQALGLGLQFLLWYDEGEERNRGNFPPRFSGRQFPNYSSELNVNALELEDSALYLCASSLYGGGEQYFGPGTRLTVT.

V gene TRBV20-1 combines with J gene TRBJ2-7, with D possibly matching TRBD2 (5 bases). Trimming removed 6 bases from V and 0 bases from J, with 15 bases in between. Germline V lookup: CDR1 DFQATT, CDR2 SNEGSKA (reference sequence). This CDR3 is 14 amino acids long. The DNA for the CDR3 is TGCAGTGCCGATGGTGTCGGGATCTCCTACGAGCAGTACTTC. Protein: CSADGVGISYEQYF.

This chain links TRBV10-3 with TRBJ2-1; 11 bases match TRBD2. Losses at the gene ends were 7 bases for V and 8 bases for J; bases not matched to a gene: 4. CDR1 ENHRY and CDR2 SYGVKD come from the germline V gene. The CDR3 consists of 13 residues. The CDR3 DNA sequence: TGTGCCATCACGGGACTAGCGGCGGATGAGCAGTTCTTC. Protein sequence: CAITGLAADEQFF.

Written as DNA, the CDR3 is TGTGCCTGGAGCGCAGGGATCCTGTTCGGCTACACCTTC. As protein: CAWSAGILFGYTF. The V and J genes are TRBV30 and TRBJ1-2, with D perhaps TRBD1 (5 bases). Germline CDR1 and CDR2: GTSNPN and SVGIG (reference sequence). V lost 3 bases to trimming and J lost 8 bases, with 16 bases between them. This CDR3 has 13 residues.

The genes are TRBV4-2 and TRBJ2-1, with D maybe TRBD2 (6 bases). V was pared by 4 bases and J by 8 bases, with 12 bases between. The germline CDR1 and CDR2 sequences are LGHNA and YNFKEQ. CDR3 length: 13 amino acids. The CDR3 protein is CASSRGLPDEQFF. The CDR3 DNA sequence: TGTGCCAGCAGCCGGGGACTGCCTGATGAGCAGTTCTTC.

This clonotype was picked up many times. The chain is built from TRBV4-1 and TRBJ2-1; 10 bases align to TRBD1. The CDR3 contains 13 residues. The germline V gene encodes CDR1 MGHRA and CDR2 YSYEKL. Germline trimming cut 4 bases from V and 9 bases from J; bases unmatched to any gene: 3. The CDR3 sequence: CASSRRDRGEQFF. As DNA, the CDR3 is TGCGCCAGCAGCCGCCGGGACAGGGGTGAGCAGTTCTTC.

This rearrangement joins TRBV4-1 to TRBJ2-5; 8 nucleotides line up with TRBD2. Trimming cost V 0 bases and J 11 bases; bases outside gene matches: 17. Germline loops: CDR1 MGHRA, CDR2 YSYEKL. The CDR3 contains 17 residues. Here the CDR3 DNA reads TGCGCCAGCAGCCAAGAGGCCCTAGCGGGTCCCAAGGGTGAGCAGTACTTC. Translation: CASSQEALAGPKGEQYF.

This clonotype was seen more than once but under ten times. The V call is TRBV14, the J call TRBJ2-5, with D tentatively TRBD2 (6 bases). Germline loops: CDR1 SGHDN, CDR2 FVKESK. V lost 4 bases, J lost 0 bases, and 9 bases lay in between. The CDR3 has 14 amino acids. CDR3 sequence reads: CASSRRDYQETQYF. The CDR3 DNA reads TGTGCCAGCAGCCGCCGGGACTACCAAGAGACCCAGTACTTC.

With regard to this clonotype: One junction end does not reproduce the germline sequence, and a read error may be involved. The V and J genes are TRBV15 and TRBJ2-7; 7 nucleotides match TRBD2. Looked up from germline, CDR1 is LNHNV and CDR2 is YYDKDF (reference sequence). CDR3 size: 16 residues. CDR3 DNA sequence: TGTGCCATCAGCAGAGATCAGTCTAGCGGCACCTACGAGCAGTACTTC. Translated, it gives CAISRDQSSGTYEQYF.

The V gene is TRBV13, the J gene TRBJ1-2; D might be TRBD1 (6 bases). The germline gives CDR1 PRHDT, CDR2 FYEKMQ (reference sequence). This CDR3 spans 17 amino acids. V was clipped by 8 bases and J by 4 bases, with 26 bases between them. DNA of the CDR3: TGTGCCAGCCGCTCCCGACAGGATCTGGGGCTGGGCTATGGCTACACCTTC. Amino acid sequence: CASRSRQDLGLGYGYTF.

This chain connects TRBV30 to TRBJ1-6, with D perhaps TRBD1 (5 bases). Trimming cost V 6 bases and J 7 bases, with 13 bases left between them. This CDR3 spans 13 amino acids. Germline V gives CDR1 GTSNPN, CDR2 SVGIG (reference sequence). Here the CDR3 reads CACERGANSPLHF. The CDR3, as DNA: TGTGCCTGCGAGAGAGGGGCAAATTCACCCCTCCACTTT.

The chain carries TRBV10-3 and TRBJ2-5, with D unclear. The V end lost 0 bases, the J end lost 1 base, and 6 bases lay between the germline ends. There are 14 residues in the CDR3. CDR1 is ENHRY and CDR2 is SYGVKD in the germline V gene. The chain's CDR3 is CAISESNIQETQYF. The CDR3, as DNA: TGTGCCATCAGTGAGTCGAACATCCAAGAGACCCAGTACTTC.

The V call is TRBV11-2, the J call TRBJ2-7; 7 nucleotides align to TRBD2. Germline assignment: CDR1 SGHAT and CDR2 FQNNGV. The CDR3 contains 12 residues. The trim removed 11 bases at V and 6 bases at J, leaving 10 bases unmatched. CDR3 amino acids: CAGSGVTCEQYF. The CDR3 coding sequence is TGTGCCGGGAGCGGGGTGACCTGCGAGCAGTACTTC.

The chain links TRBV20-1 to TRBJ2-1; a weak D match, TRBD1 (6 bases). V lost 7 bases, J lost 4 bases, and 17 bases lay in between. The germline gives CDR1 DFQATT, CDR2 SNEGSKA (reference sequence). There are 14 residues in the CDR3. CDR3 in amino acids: CSGQDGTTYNEQFF. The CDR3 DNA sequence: TGCAGTGGCCAAGATGGGACAACGTACAATGAGCAGTTCTTC.

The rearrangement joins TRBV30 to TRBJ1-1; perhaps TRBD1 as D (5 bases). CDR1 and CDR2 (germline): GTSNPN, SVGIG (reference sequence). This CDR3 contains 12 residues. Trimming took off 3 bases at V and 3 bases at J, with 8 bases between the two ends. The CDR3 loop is CAWSRDDTEAFF. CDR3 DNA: TGTGCCTGGAGCAGGGACGACACTGAAGCTTTCTTT.

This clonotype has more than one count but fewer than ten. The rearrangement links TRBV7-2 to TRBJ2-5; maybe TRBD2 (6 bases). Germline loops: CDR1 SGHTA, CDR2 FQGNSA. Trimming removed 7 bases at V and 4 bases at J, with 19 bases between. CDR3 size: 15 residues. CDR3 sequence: CASTGTGGPRETQYF. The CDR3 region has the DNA TGTGCCAGCACCGGGACCGGGGGTCCCAGAGAGACCCAGTACTTC.

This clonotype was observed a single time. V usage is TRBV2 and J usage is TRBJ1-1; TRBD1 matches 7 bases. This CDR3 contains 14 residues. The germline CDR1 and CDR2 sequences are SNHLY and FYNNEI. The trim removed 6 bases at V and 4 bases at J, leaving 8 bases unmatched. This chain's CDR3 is CASRRQGISTEAFF. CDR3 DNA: TGTGCCAGCAGGAGACAGGGAATAAGCACTGAAGCTTTCTTT.

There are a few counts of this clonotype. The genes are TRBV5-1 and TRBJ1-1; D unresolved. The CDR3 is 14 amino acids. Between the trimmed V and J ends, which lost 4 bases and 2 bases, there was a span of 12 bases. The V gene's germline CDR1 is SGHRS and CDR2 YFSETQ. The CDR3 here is CASSAMTGNTEAFF. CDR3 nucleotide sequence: TGCGCCAGCAGCGCGATGACCGGAAACACTGAAGCTTTCTTT. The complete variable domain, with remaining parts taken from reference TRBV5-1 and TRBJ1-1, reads KAGVTQTPRYLIKTRGQQVTLSCSPISGHRSVSWYQQTPGQGLQFLFEYFSETQRNKGNFPGRFSGRQFSNSRSEMNVSTLELGDSALYLCASSAMTGNTEAFFGQGTRLTVV.

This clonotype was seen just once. CDR3 in DNA: TGTGCCACCAGTGAGGCTAGCTCCTACAATGAGCAGTTCTTC. This gives the protein CATSEASSYNEQFF. The chain carries TRBV24-1 and TRBJ2-1; no firm D call. The CDR3 runs 14 residues. Deletions cut 4 bases from V and 0 bases from J, with 6 bases between. The V gene's germline CDR1 is KGHDR and CDR2 SFDVKD.